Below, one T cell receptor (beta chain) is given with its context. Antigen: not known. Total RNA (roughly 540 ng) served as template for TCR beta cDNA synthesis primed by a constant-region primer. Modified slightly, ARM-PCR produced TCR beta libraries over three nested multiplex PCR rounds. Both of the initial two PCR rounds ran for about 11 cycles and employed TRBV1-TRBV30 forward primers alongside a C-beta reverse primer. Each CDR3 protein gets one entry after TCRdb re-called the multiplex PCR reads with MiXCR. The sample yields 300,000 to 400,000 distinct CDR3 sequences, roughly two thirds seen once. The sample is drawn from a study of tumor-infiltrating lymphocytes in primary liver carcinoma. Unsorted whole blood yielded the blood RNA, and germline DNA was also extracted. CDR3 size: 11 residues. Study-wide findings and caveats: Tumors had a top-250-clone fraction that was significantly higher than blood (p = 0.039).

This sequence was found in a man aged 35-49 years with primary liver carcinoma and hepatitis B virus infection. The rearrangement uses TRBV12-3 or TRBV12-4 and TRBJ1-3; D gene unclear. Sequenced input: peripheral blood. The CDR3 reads CTTSAGNTIYF. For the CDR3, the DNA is TGTACCACCTCGGCCGGAAACACCATATATTTT.